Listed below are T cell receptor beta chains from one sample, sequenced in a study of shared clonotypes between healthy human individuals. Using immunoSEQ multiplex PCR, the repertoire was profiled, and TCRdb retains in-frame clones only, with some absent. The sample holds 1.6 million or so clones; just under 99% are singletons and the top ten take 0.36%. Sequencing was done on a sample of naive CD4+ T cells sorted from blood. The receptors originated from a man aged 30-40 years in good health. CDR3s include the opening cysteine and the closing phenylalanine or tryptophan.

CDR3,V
CASSVSSGRTSGELFF,TRBV9
CASSLKPRETQYF,TRBV11-3
CASRGGGVLAGTDTQYF,TRBV7-9
CASSLTPGRETQYF,TRBV5-1
CASSIRTGTSGTYYNEQFF,TRBV19
CATGGAGEETQYF,TRBV10-2
CASSFSTSGRNEQFF,TRBV7-6
CSVGAGSTNTEAFF,TRBV29-1
CASSFSAGANVLTF,TRBV11-2
CASSLEAGIYEQYF,TRBV5-4
CSVEEGGKTQYF,TRBV29-1
CASSPEGYFFRSGAFF,TRBV7-9
CASSASGRSYEQYF,TRBV9
CASSPLGEETQYF,TRBV11-3
CASSHGRVRNTDTQYF,TRBV4-1
CASSRLAGVDTGELFF,TRBV19
CASSPQGFEQYF,TRBV10-3
CATSSRVSTGELFF,TRBV15
CASSVDGSTYEQYF,TRBV9